This T cell receptor (beta chain) stems from a study of blood T cells in healthy people across ages. Notes on this clonotype: Its antigen is unidentified.

Study results and caveats: Long-lived donors exceeded aged donors in naive CD4+ cells and diversity. Donor CMV status, an unknown factor, possibly confounded changes in expanded clonotypes.

It was with a sample-barcoded 5' primer and a J-beta primer mix that a second PCR of about 6 to 12 cycles was run. MiXCR, applied by TCRdb to the 5' RACE reads, yields one record per CDR3 protein. The sample holds approximately 1,000,000 distinct CDR3 sequences; more than 30% are singletons and the top ten take around 14%. The V and J ends lost 1 base and 3 bases respectively, with 8 bases between them. This CDR3 contains 14 residues. CDR1 is LGHNA and CDR2 is YSLEER in the germline V gene. The clonotype was recovered from a young man in good health. Sequences were obtained from blood. The chain links TRBV4-3 to TRBJ2-3; D not certain. In DNA form, the CDR3 reads TGCGCCAGCAGCCAAGGGTGGCAGACAGATACGCAGTATTTT. It translates to CASSQGWQTDTQYF.